These 16 T cell receptor beta chains share one sample of origin, sequenced in a study of blood T cell repertoires in COVID-19. The data were produced by immunoSEQ multiplex PCR, yet TCRdb's version contains in-frame clones alone and is incomplete. The data show about 50,000 clones, approximately 80% seen once. The sample taken for sequencing was peripheral blood. All receptors come from a man in his 70s with active COVID-19.

V gene TRBV7-9 combines with J gene TRBJ2-7; 13 positions agree with TRBD2. CDR1 is SEHNR and CDR2 is FQNEAQ in the germline V gene (reference sequence). The CDR3 extends over 18 amino acids. V lost 1 base and J lost 2; bases outside the gene matches: 8. The CDR3: CASSLVLGTSGETYEQYF. Written as DNA, the CDR3 is TGTGCCAGCAGCTTAGTGTTGGGGACTAGCGGGGAGACCTACGAGCAGTACTTC.

CDR3 coding DNA: TGTGCCAGCTTGGGACTAGCGGGGGGGCCGTCCTACAATGAGCAGTTCTTC. Its protein product is CASLGLAGGPSYNEQFF. The chain links TRBV2 to TRBJ2-1; 16 bases agree with TRBD2. The CDR3 spans 17 residues. Germline loops: CDR1 SNHLY, CDR2 FYNNEI. J lost 1 base, V lost 8 bases, and 5 bases had no gene match.

The V and J genes are TRBV3-1 (or the pseudogene TRBV3-2) and TRBJ1-2; D not certain. CDR3 length: 14 residues. The V and J ends lost 0 bases and 8 bases respectively, with 13 bases between them. From germline, CDR1 is LGHDT and CDR2 YNNKEL (reference sequence). The CDR3 spells CASSQDWEGSGYTF. The CDR3 DNA sequence: TGTGCCAGCAGCCAAGATTGGGAGGGATCCGGCTACACCTTC.

The rearrangement joins TRBV29-1 to TRBJ1-1; D unresolved. The CDR3 covers 13 residues. With 4 bases removed from V and 6 bases from J, the gap between germline ends came to 15 bases. Germline V CDR1 and CDR2: SQVTM, ANQGSEA. The CDR3 DNA is TGCAGCGTTGGAGGCCCGTCCTTGGCTGAAGCTTTCTTT. It specifies CSVGGPSLAEAFF.

The chain uses TRBV10-3 and TRBJ1-2; the match to TRBD1 covers 7 bases. The CDR3 loop spans 15 amino acids. The V gene's germline CDR1 is ENHRY and CDR2 SYGVKD. J lost 7 bases, V lost 1 base, and 9 bases had no gene match. For the CDR3, the DNA is TGTGCCATCAGTGAGTACCTCAGGGGGTCCGGTGGCTACACCTTC. It is translated as CAISEYLRGSGGYTF.

In DNA, the CDR3 is TGTGCCTGGAGATTCCTCGCGGGCGGCTACACCTTC. Its translation is CAWRFLAGGYTF. The V call is TRBV30, the J call TRBJ1-2; D is ambiguous. V gave up 3 bases and J gave up 8 bases, with 13 bases separating them. Germline V gives CDR1 GTSNPN, CDR2 SVGIG (reference sequence). This CDR3 spans 12 amino acids.

The chain is built from TRBV9 and TRBJ2-1; 7 bases match TRBD2. The trim removed 3 bases at V and 7 bases at J, leaving 13 bases unmatched. The germline CDR1 and CDR2 sequences are SGDLS and YYNGEE. CDR3 size: 16 residues. The CDR3 coding sequence is TGTGCCAGCAGCGAGACTAGCACCACTCGGGGGAATGAGCAGTTCTTC. Translation gives CASSETSTTRGNEQFF.

This rearrangement joins TRBV19 to TRBJ1-2; D ambiguous. Looked up from germline, CDR1 is LNHDA and CDR2 is SQIVND (reference sequence). The CDR3 covers 14 residues. Trimming stripped 6 bases from V and 6 bases from J, with 17 bases between. The CDR3, as DNA: TGTGCCAGTAGCCAGACAAGCTCTCCTCATGGCTACACCTTC. Encoded protein: CASSQTSSPHGYTF.

CDR3 DNA: TGTGCCAGCAGCTTAGGACAGGGGGATCAGCCCCAGCATTTT. Its translation: CASSLGQGDQPQHF. The V call is TRBV7-9, the J call TRBJ1-5; 9 nucleotides agree with TRBD1. CDR3 length: 14 residues. J lost 5 bases, V lost 1 base, and 0 bases had no gene match. The germline CDR1 and CDR2 sequences are SEHNR and FQNEAQ (reference sequence).

The genes are TRBV25-1 and TRBJ1-2; the D gene is possibly TRBD1 (5 bases). The germline gives CDR1 MGHDK, CDR2 SYGVNS. CDR3 length: 14 amino acids. The germline V and J ends were trimmed by 4 bases and 5 bases, with 14 bases remaining between them. The DNA of the CDR3 is TGTGCCAGCAGTGGTGAGCGGGGCCCTTATGGCTACACCTTC. Its protein is CASSGERGPYGYTF.

The chain has TRBV28 and TRBJ1-3, with D maybe TRBD1 (5 bases). Germline V gene lookup returns CDR1 MDHEN and CDR2 SYDVKM. The ends were cut back, 5 bases at V and 0 bases at J, with 14 bases in the middle. The CDR3 sequence is 16 residues long. The CDR3 DNA sequence: TGTGCCAGCAGTCCCAGCGGGGCCATCTCTGGAAACACCATATATTTT. Translation: CASSPSGAISGNTIYF.

CDR3 amino acids: CASSGTGGPSPLHF. The CDR3 DNA follows: TGTGCCAGCAGCGGTACAGGGGGCCCGTCACCCCTCCACTTT. The chain uses TRBV7-9 and TRBJ1-6; TRBD1 matches 9 bases. The CDR3 sequence is 14 residues long. V dropped 5 bases and J dropped 10; count of bases not matched to a gene: 6. In germline, CDR1 is SEHNR, CDR2 FQNEAQ (reference sequence).

This sequence joins TRBV18 and TRBJ2-1, with TRBD2 matching over 7 bases. This CDR3 spans 15 amino acids. Germline CDR1 and CDR2: KGHSH and LQKENI. V was pared by 3 bases and J by 4 bases, with 6 bases of the junction left unmatched. The CDR3 protein is CASSPTLAEYNEQFF. CDR3 in DNA: TGTGCCAGCTCACCGACCCTAGCGGAGTACAATGAGCAGTTCTTC.

The rearrangement links TRBV7-2 to TRBJ2-4; D possibly corresponds to TRBD2 (6 bases). The CDR3 covers 13 residues. Germline V gene sequence: CDR1 SGHTA, CDR2 FQGNSA. Trimming took off 7 bases at V and 7 bases at J, with 14 bases between the two ends. CDR3 residues: CASNTGVLNIQYF. CDR3 in DNA: TGTGCCAGCAATACGGGGGTGCTTAACATTCAGTACTTC. Using reference TRBV7-2 and TRBJ2-4 for the parts outside the CDR3, the full variable domain is GAGVSQSPSNKVTEKGKDVELRCDPISGHTALYWYRQSLGQGLEFLIYFQGNSAPDKSGLPSDRFSAERTGGSVSTLTIQRTQQEDSAVYLCASNTGVLNIQYFGAGTRLSVL.

This chain links TRBV7-9 with TRBJ1-4; maybe TRBD1 (6 bases). Trimming shortened V by 5 bases and J by 7 bases, and 17 bases separated the two germline ends. This CDR3 has 15 amino acids. Germline-derived CDR1 and CDR2 are SEHNR and FQNEAQ (reference sequence). CDR3 bases: TGTGCCAGCAGCGACTGGACAGTTGGAGGTGAAAAACTGTTTTTT. It yields the protein CASSDWTVGGEKLFF.

The chain links TRBV18 to TRBJ2-5; unclear D gene. Trimming took off 0 bases at V and 1 base at J, with 9 bases between the two ends. The V gene's germline CDR1 is KGHSH and CDR2 LQKENI. The length of the CDR3 is 15 residues. The CDR3 bases are TGTGCCAGCTCACCACCTTCACTGTTCCAAGAGACCCAGTACTTC. Translation gives CASSPPSLFQETQYF. The whole variable domain, filled in from reference TRBV18 and TRBJ2-5, reads NAGVMQNPRHLVRRRGQEARLRCSPMKGHSHVYWYRQLPEEGLKFMVYLQKENIIDESGMPKERFSAEFPKEGPSILRIQQVVRGDSAAYFCASSPPSLFQETQYFGPGTRLLVL.